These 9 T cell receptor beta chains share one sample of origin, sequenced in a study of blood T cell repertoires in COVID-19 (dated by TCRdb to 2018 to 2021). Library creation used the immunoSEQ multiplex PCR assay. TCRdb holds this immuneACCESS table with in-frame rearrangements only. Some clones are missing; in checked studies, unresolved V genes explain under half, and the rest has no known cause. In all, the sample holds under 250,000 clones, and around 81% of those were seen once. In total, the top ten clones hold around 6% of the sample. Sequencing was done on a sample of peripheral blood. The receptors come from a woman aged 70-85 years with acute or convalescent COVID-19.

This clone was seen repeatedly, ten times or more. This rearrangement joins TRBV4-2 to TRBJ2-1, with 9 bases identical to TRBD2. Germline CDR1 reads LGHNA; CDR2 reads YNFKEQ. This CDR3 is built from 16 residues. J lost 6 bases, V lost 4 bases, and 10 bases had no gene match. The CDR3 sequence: CASSRSIAGAGNEQFF. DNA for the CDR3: TGTGCCAGCAGCCGAAGCATAGCGGGAGCTGGCAATGAGCAGTTCTTC.

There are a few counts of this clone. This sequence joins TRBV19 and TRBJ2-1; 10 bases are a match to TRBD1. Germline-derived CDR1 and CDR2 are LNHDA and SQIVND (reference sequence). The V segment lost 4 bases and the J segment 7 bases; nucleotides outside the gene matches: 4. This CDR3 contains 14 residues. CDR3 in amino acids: CASSRQGAVNEQFF. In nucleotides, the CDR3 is TGTGCCAGTAGTAGACAGGGGGCGGTAAATGAGCAGTTCTTC.

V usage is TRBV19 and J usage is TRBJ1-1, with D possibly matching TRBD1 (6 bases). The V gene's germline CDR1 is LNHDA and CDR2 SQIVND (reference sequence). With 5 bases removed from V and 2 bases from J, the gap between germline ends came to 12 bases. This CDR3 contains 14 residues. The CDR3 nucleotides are TGTGCCAGTAGTCCAAGGGACACCAACACTGAAGCTTTCTTT. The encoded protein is CASSPRDTNTEAFF.

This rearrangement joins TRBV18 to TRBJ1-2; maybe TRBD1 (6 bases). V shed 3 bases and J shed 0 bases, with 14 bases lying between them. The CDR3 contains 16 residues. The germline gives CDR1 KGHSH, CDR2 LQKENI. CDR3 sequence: CASSPQGTTPNYGYTF. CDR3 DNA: TGTGCCAGCTCACCCCAGGGGACTACGCCTAACTATGGCTACACCTTC.

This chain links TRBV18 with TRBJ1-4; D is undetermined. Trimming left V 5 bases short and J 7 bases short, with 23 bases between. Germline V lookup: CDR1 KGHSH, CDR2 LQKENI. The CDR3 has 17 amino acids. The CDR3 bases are TGTGCCAGCTCATCGGGAGAGGTCCCTGGTCGGGGTGAAAAACTGTTTTTT. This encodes CASSSGEVPGRGEKLFF. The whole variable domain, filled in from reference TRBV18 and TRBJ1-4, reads NAGVMQNPRHLVRRRGQEARLRCSPMKGHSHVYWYRQLPEEGLKFMVYLQKENIIDESGMPKERFSAEFPKEGPSILRIQQVVRGDSAAYFCASSSGEVPGRGEKLFFGSGTQLSVL.

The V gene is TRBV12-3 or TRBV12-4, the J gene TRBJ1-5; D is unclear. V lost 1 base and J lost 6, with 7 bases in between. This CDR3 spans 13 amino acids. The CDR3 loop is CASSLVSGQPQHF. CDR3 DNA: TGTGCCAGCAGTTTAGTTTCAGGTCAGCCCCAGCATTTT.

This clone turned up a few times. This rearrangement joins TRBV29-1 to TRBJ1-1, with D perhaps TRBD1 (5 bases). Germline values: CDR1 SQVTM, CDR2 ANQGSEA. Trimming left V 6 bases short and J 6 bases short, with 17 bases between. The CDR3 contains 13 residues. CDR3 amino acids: CSVAGRTSAEAFF. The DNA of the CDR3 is TGCAGCGTCGCGGGACGGACGTCGGCTGAAGCTTTCTTT.

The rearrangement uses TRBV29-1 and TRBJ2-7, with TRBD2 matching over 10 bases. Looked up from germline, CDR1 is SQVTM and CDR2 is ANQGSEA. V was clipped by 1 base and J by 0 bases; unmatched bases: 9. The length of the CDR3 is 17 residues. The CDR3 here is CSVEGGGTSGASYEQYF. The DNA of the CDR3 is TGCAGCGTTGAAGGGGGGGGAACTAGCGGGGCCTCCTACGAGCAGTACTTC.

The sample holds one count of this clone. The CDR3 loop is CASSAGLAVYNEQFF. CDR3 DNA: TGTGCCAGCAGTGCGGGACTAGCGGTTTACAATGAGCAGTTCTTC. V and J are TRBV2 and TRBJ2-1; 11 bases are a match to TRBD2. Germline V CDR1 and CDR2: SNHLY, FYNNEI. J gave up 4 bases and V 4 bases, and 3 bases lay outside the gene matches. There are 15 residues in the CDR3.